The entry below gives a single T cell receptor (beta chain) sequence along with its context. Germline V gene sequence: CDR1 MNHEY, CDR2 SVGAGI. The CDR3 consists of 15 residues. With V trimmed by 6 bases and J by 4 bases, 9 bases remained unmatched. These data come from a study of blood T cell repertoires in COVID-19. Turning to the study itself: Samples came from the United States, Italy and Spain, spanning acute and convalescent COVID-19. Sample material is recorded as cDNA or gDNA derived from T cells, B-cell-depleted T cells, or PBMCs.

Measured with immunoSEQ multiplex PCR; TCRdb has only the in-frame clones, and not every one. Among 250,000 to 300,000 clones listed, about 91% were seen once. The chain links TRBV6-5 to TRBJ1-5; TRBD1 matches 7 bases. Input material: peripheral blood. The clonotype was recovered from a woman aged 25 to 39 who had recovered from COVID-19. CDR3 DNA: TGTGCCAGCAGCACTACAGGGGCCACTAATCAGCCCCAGCATTTT. This gives the protein CASSTTGATNQPQHF.